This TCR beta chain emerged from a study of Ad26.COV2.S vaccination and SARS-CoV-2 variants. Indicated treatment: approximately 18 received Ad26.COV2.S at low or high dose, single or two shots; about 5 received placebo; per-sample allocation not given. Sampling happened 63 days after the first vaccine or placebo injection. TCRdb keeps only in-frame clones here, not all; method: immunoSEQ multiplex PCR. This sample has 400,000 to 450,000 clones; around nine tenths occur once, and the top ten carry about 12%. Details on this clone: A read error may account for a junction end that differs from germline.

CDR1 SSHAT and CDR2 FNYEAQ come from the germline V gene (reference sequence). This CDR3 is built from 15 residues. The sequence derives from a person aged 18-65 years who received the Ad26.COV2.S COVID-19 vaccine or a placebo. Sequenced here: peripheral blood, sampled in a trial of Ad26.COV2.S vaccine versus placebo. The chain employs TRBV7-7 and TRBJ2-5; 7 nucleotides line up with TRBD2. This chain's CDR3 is CASSLVAGVQETQYF. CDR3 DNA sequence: TGTGCTAGCAGCTTAGTGGCGGGAGTACAAGAGACCCAGTACTTC.